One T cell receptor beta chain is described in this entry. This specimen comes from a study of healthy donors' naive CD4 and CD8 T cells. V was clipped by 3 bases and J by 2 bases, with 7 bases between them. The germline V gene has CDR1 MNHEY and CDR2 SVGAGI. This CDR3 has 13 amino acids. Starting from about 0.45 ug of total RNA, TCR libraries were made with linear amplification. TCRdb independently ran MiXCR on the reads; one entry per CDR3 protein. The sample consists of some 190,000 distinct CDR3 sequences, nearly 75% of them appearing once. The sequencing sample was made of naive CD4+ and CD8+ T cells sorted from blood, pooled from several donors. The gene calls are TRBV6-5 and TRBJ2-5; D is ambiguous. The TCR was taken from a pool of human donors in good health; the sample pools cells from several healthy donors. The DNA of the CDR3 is TGTGCCAGCAGTTATGGGAAACAAGAGACCCAGTACTTC. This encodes CASSYGKQETQYF.